This T cell receptor (beta chain) is drawn from a study of CD8+ T cells in alopecia areata. General study results and limits: For lesional scalp, especially alopecia totalis/universalis, clonality was higher than in normal scalp.

Of note for this clone: No antigen is known for it.

cDNA serving as the sequencing template came from extracted, reverse transcribed RNA. Libraries were prepared by immunoSEQ multiplex PCR; TCRdb keeps only in-frame clonotypes and omits some of them. The sample records about 150,000 clones, 85% to 90% being singletons. The CDR3 has 15 residues. The ends lost 4 bases at V and 5 bases at J; junction bases unmatched: 8. Germline V gives CDR1 SGHRS, CDR2 YFSETQ. The chain couples TRBV5-1 to TRBJ2-1, with TRBD2 identical over 8 bases. The input for sequencing was CD8+ T cells sorted from blood, taken at week 0. The receptor was isolated from a human donor with alopecia areata. The CDR3 DNA sequence: TGCGCCAGCAGCAAACTAGCGGCAGTTAACAATGAGCAGTTCTTC. Translation gives CASSKLAAVNNEQFF.